This T cell receptor (beta chain) is drawn from a study of blood T cells in healthy people across ages. Study-level findings and limits: Greater diversity and more naive CD4+ cells were seen in long-lived donors than in aged donors. Across samples, TCR beta diversity tracked strongly with naive T cell percentage. Donor CMV infection status was unknown, possibly confounding age-related changes in expanded clonotypes.

A few counts support this clonotype. Its antigen remains unknown. Germline lookup yields CDR1 ENHRY and CDR2 SYGVKD. The CDR3 totals 13 residues. V was clipped by 4 bases and J by 7 bases, with 8 bases between them. A second PCR, run for about 7 to 12 cycles, used a sample-barcoded 5' primer plus a J-beta primer mix. Every cDNA molecule carried a tag from a template-switch adaptor bearing 12 random nucleotides. TCRdb recomputed calls from the 5' RACE reads with MiXCR, one row per CDR3 protein. The profile shows 1.5 million to 2 million distinct CDR3 sequences, roughly a third of them singletons. The chain couples TRBV10-3 to TRBJ1-6, with D uncertain. Material: blood. The source of this sequence is a woman aged 30 to 39 in good health. This chain's CDR3 is CAISGSANSPLHF. As DNA, the CDR3 is TGTGCCATCAGTGGGTCGGCGAATTCACCCCTCCACTTT.